A selection of T cell receptor beta chains follows, all from one sample in a study of cytomegalovirus exposure and HLA in healthy donors. Here immunoSEQ multiplex PCR was the method, and the copy in TCRdb shows in-frame clones only, minus some. The sample consists of more than 150,000 clones, 81% of them appearing once. Sequences were obtained from PBMCs. The receptors stem from a man aged 50 or older in good health and CMV-seronegative. Both conserved end residues are part of each CDR3. A D gene is named only where the DNA matches it firmly. A clone size is listed for some rows: how often the clone was seen (once, few, many), or a class if it is expanded.

TRBJ1-6 many TRBV10-2 . TGCGCCAGCAGTGGGGACTGGAATTCACCCCTCCACTTT CASSGDWNSPLHF
TRBJ2-1 . TRBV29-1 . TGCAGCGGTCTCCAGGAGGGTGAGCAGTTCTTC CSGLQEGEQFF
TRBJ1-4 . TRBV6-5 . TGTGCCAGCAGTTACTCCCAGGGAGGAGAAGAAAAACTGTTTTTT CASSYSQGGEEKLFF
TRBJ1-5 . TRBV30 TRBD1 TGTGCCTGGAGTCCACAGGGGTATCAGCCCCAGCATTTT CAWSPQGYQPQHF
TRBJ1-1 . TRBV7-2 . TGTGCCAGCAGCTTTAGGTCTATAGGGGCAGGGCCTTCCACTGAAGCTTTCTTT CASSFRSIGAGPSTEAFF
TRBJ1-1 few TRBV10-2 . TGCGCCAGCAGCGTGGCTTCGGGGTCGGAAGCTTTCTTT CASSVASGSEAFF
TRBJ2-3 . TRBV30 TRBD2 TGTGCCTGGAGTCTCTTCGCAGCGGGGGGCACAGATACGCAGTATTTT CAWSLFAAGGTDTQYF
TRBJ2-3 . TRBV5-1 TRBD1 TGCGCCAGCAGCTTTCGGACAGGTGAAGATACGCAGTATTTT CASSFRTGEDTQYF
TRBJ1-4 . TRBV30 . TGTGCCTCGGTAGACGACCGGGGTGAAAAACTGTTTTTT CASVDDRGEKLFF
TRBJ2-7 . TRBV5-1 TRBD1 TGCGCCAGCAGCGTTCAGGGGGCTCAGTACGAGCAGTACTTC CASSVQGAQYEQYF
TRBJ1-1 . TRBV7-9 . TGTGCCAGCAGCTTAGGTCAGGGGATGGTGGCTTTCTTT CASSLGQGMVAFF
TRBJ2-7 once TRBV5-4 TRBD1 TGTGCCAGCAGCGCCGTGGACAGGGACTACGAGCAGTACTTC CASSAVDRDYEQYF
TRBJ2-7 once TRBV2 . TGTGCCAGCAGTATCTTCCCAGGGCGCGAGCAGTACTTC CASSIFPGREQYF
TRBJ2-2 . TRBV7-8 . TGTGCCAGCAGGTACAATACAGGAAACACCGGGGAGCTGTTTTTT CASRYNTGNTGELFF
TRBJ2-5 . TRBV12-5 TRBD2 TGTGCTAGTGCCTTAGCGGGGGGCTGGGAGACCCAGTACTTC CASALAGGWETQYF
TRBJ1-1 . TRBV10-3 TRBD1 TGTGCCATCAGAGGGACAGATAACACTGAAGCTTTCTTT CAIRGTDNTEAFF
TRBJ1-5 few TRBV4-3 . TGCGCCAGCAGCCAAGAGGCCAATCAGCCCCAGCATTTT CASSQEANQPQHF
TRBJ1-2 . TRBV5-1 TRBD1 TGCGCCAGCAGCTTGGCGTGGACAGGGGGGTCTGGCTACACCTTC CASSLAWTGGSGYTF
TRBJ1-6 . TRBV27 TRBD1 TGTGCCAGCAGTAGACAGGGGCATAATTCACCCCTCCACTTT CASSRQGHNSPLHF
TRBJ2-1 once TRBV7-7 TRBD2 TGTGCTAGCAGCCCGGGGGGCTCCTACAATGAGCAGTTCTTC CASSPGGSYNEQFF
TRBJ2-7 . TRBV15 . TGTGCCACCAGCAGAGAAGGGGCCGAGCAGTACTTC CATSREGAEQYF
TRBJ2-1 few TRBV11-3 TRBD2 TGTGCCAGCAGCTTACGGACTAGCGGGATGAATGAGCAGTTCTTC CASSLRTSGMNEQFF
TRBJ1-1 few TRBV19 TRBD1 TGTGCCATTCATCGAACCGGGACAGGCAACACTGAAGCTTTCTTT CAIHRTGTGNTEAFF
TRBJ2-1 . TRBV27 . TGTGCCAGCAGCCTGGGGGGTAGTCGCTCCTACAATGAGCAGTTCTTC CASSLGGSRSYNEQFF
TRBJ1-5 . TRBV6-5 . TGTGCCAGCAGCGGACATTATAGCAATCAGCCCCAGCATTTT CASSGHYSNQPQHF
TRBJ2-2 . TRBV10-3 TRBD1 TGTGCCTGCGGGGTGCGACAGGGGGCGGACACCGGGGAGCTGTTTTTT CACGVRQGADTGELFF
TRBJ1-1 . TRBV4-3 . TGCGCCAGCAGCCAAGATCGGGGGACGGGGGCTTTCTTT CASSQDRGTGAFF
TRBJ1-6 . TRBV12-5 . TGTGCTAGTGGGCCCCTAGGGAGCTCCTATAATTCACCCCTCCACTTT CASGPLGSSYNSPLHF
TRBJ2-1 . TRBV21-1 . TGTGCCAGCAGCAAGCTAGCGGGGGGCCATAACAATGAGCAGTTCTTC CASSKLAGGHNNEQFF
TRBJ1-1 . TRBV5-6 TRBD1 TGTGCCAGCAGCCCGACAGGGATTAACACTGAAGCTTTCTTT CASSPTGINTEAFF
TRBJ1-1 . TRBV7-3 . TGTGCCAGCAGCTTAGGTGCAGGGGCCACTGAAGCTTTCTTT CASSLGAGATEAFF
TRBJ1-1 . TRBV27 . TGTGCCAGCAGCCCGGTTTCGAACACTGAAGCTTTCTTT CASSPVSNTEAFF
TRBJ1-1 . TRBV7-9 . TGTTCCAGCAGCCCCGGGGGGGGGAACACTGAAGCTTTCTTT CSSSPGGGNTEAFF
TRBJ2-7 . TRBV4-3 . TGCGCCAGCAGCTTACAAGCCTGGGGGCAGGACTACGAGCAGTACTTC CASSLQAWGQDYEQYF
TRBJ2-3 . TRBV5-1 . TGCGCCAGCAGCTTAGACAGGAGAAACACAGATACGCAGTATTTT CASSLDRRNTDTQYF
TRBJ2-5 . TRBV7-2 TRBD1 TGTGCCAGCAGCTTAGAGGGGGCACAAGAGACCCAGTACTTC CASSLEGAQETQYF
TRBJ1-3 . TRBV15 . TGTGCCACCAGCAGAGACGGGTCTGGAAACACCATATATTTT CATSRDGSGNTIYF
TRBJ1-6 . TRBV23-1 . TGCGCCAGCAGTCAGTCTTGGGACACAATACGAAGGGATTCACCCCTCCACTTT CASSQSWDTIRRDSPLHF
TRBJ1-6 . TRBV6-1 . TGTGCCAGCAGTCCAACTCAGCGGCAGCATTCACCCCTCCACTTT CASSPTQRQHSPLHF
TRBJ1-4 . TRBV5-5 . TGTGCCAGCAGCTTGGCCGTCTCAACTAATGAAAAACTGTTTTTT CASSLAVSTNEKLFF
TRBJ2-1 few TRBV2 . TGTGCCAGCAGGGACACCTCTCCTTACAATGAGCAGTTCTTC CASRDTSPYNEQFF
TRBJ2-2 . TRBV9 TRBD2 TGTGCCAGCGGGGGGGCGAACACCGGGGAGCTGTTTTTT CASGGANTGELFF
TRBJ1-5 . TRBV6-5 . TGTGCCAGCAGTCCGACAGCCCAGGGTCAGCCCCAGCATTTT CASSPTAQGQPQHF
TRBJ2-7 . TRBV5-1 . TGCGCCAGCAGCTTGGGGCGCAACACGCGGGGTTTCTACGAGCAGTACTTC CASSLGRNTRGFYEQYF
TRBJ2-1 . TRBV5-4 . TGTGCCAGCAGCTTAGCGGTACAGGGAGTCAATGAGCAGTTCTTC CASSLAVQGVNEQFF
TRBJ2-7 . TRBV5-1 . TGCGCCAGCAGCCCCAGCGGAAACACCTACGAGCAGTACTTC CASSPSGNTYEQYF
TRBJ1-1 . TRBV5-1 . TGCGCCAGCAGCTTGTCTTCAGGGCTATTGAACACTGAAGCTTTCTTT CASSLSSGLLNTEAFF
TRBJ1-6 . TRBV6-6 . TGTGCCAGCAGTTGGGGCCTGGGGTCGGGTTCACCCCTCCACTTT CASSWGLGSGSPLHF
TRBJ2-1 once TRBV7-9 TRBD2 TGTGCCAGCAGCTTGGGACTAGCGCCTCACAATGAGCAGTTCTTC CASSLGLAPHNEQFF
TRBJ1-2 . TRBV28 . TGTGCCAGCAGTGCGCCGGGGACACTCGGCTACACCTTC CASSAPGTLGYTF
TRBJ2-3 . TRBV19 TRBD2 TGTGCCAGTAGTATACGGGTGCCCCTAGCGGGGGAGGGAGATACGCAGTATTTT CASSIRVPLAGEGDTQYF
TRBJ2-5 . TRBV29-1 TRBD1 TGCAGCGGGGGACAGGGGGGCCAAGAGACCCAGTACTTC CSGGQGGQETQYF
TRBJ2-7 once TRBV9 . TGTGCCAGCAGCGACTCGCACCAGGGGAAATCCTACGAGCAGTACTTC CASSDSHQGKSYEQYF